This T cell receptor (beta chain) came from a study of shared clonotypes between healthy human individuals. Investigators spread the genomic DNA of each subset evenly over several immunoSEQ plates. Assay: immunoSEQ multiplex PCR; the TCRdb copy retains only in-frame clones and omits some. In the table there are a few million clones, approximately 95% of which are singletons. The CDR3 has 16 residues. V lost 2 bases and J lost 4; bases outside the gene matches: 2. CDR1 is SGHTA, CDR2 FQGTGA, per germline. The source material was naive CD4+ T cells from PBMCs. Documented subset: CD45RA+ positively selected. This TCR was sampled from a man aged 18 to 30 in good health. Some clones in this sample may be carry-over from other donors' samples. The chain joins TRBV7-3 to TRBJ2-2, with 12 bases lining up with TRBD1. For the CDR3, the DNA is TGTGCCAGCAGCTTAGGGACAGGGGGCATCACCGGGGAGCTGTTTTTT. It is translated as CASSLGTGGITGELFF.